The subject of this entry is one TCR beta chain. Method: immunoSEQ multiplex PCR; TCRdb's copy keeps in-frame clones and lacks some. The table shows 80,000 or so clones, with 82% occurring only once. These data originate in a study of blood T cell repertoires in COVID-19. The specimen was peripheral blood. The receptor was derived from a man aged 55 to 70 with acute or convalescent COVID-19.

CDR3 residues: CASRLVGENTEAFF. In DNA, the CDR3 is TGTGCAAGTCGCTTAGTAGGAGAGAACACTGAAGCTTTCTTT. The genes are TRBV12-2 and TRBJ1-1. TRBV12-2 constitutes a pseudogene. The CDR3 contains 14 residues.